These T cell receptor beta chains were read from a single sample in a study of blood T cells in healthy people across ages. TCRdb fed the 5' RACE reads into MiXCR, producing one record per CDR3 protein. The table has approximately 1.5 million distinct CDR3 sequences, approximately 42% seen once. The sequencing sample was made of blood. All receptors derive from a young woman in good health. CDR3s include the opening cysteine and the closing phenylalanine or tryptophan. Fields, in order: V gene, J gene, D gene, clone size, CDR3 protein, CDR3 DNA. A D gene is named only where the DNA matches it firmly. Part of the rows lack a size; the others show once, few, many or a class for expanded clones.

V: TRBV11-3; J: TRBJ2-2; D: TRBD1; size: .; CDR3: CASSPDRSNTGELFF; DNA: TGTGCCAGCAGCCCGGACAGGAGTAACACCGGGGAGCTGTTTTTT
V: TRBV9; J: TRBJ1-1; D: TRBD1; size: .; CDR3: CASSPPGGWREAFF; DNA: TGTGCCAGCAGCCCCCCAGGGGGCTGGCGTGAAGCTTTCTTT
V: TRBV18; J: TRBJ2-1; D: TRBD2; size: .; CDR3: CASSPPIGGRDEQFF; DNA: TGTGCCAGCTCGCCACCCATCGGAGGGAGGGATGAGCAGTTCTTC
V: TRBV4-1; J: TRBJ2-3; D: .; size: .; CDR3: CASSQDWGLTDTQYF; DNA: TGCGCCAGCAGCCAAGATTGGGGGCTGACAGATACGCAGTATTTT
V: TRBV7-2; J: TRBJ2-5; D: .; size: .; CDR3: CASSPRRTAGQETQYF; DNA: TGTGCCAGCAGCCCCCGCCGGACAGCTGGTCAAGAGACCCAGTACTTC
V: TRBV7-2; J: TRBJ2-1; D: .; size: .; CDR3: CASSLSRDSSYNEQFF; DNA: TGTGCCAGCAGCTTGTCCCGGGACTCCTCCTACAATGAGCAGTTCTTC
V: TRBV12-3/TRBV12-4; J: TRBJ2-7; D: .; size: few; CDR3: CASSLALGRPYEQYF; DNA: TGTGCCAGCAGTTTAGCGCTGGGACGACCCTACGAGCAGTACTTC
V: TRBV20-1; J: TRBJ2-1; D: .; size: once; CDR3: CSARDRNPRQFF; DNA: TGCAGTGCTCGAGACAGGAACCCCCGGCAGTTCTTC
V: TRBV28; J: TRBJ2-5; D: .; size: .; CDR3: CASSLSLTGSGETQYF; DNA: TGTGCCAGCAGTTTATCCCTGACAGGCTCTGGGGAGACCCAGTACTTC
V: TRBV7-3; J: TRBJ2-1; D: .; size: .; CDR3: CASSLFGGDQETQFF; DNA: TGTGCCAGCAGCTTATTTGGCGGGGACCAAGAGACCCAGTTCTTC
V: TRBV19; J: TRBJ1-1; D: .; size: .; CDR3: CATSTLGHTEAFF; DNA: TGTGCCACTTCGACCCTGGGGCACACTGAAGCTTTCTTT
V: TRBV7-9; J: TRBJ1-2; D: TRBD1; size: .; CDR3: CASSAEQGLYYGYTF; DNA: TGTGCCAGCAGCGCAGAACAGGGGTTATACTATGGCTACACCTTC
V: TRBV3-1; J: TRBJ1-4; D: .; size: .; CDR3: CASSMRRSYEKLFF; DNA: TGTGCCAGCAGCATGCGAAGGAGCTATGAAAAACTGTTTTTT
V: TRBV6-1; J: TRBJ1-6; D: TRBD1; size: .; CDR3: CASGTGESPLHF; DNA: TGTGCCAGCGGTACAGGGGAATCACCCCTCCACTTT
V: TRBV29-1; J: TRBJ1-2; D: TRBD1; size: .; CDR3: CSVEGGDRVYGYTF; DNA: TGCAGCGTTGAAGGAGGGGACAGGGTCTATGGCTACACCTTC
V: TRBV12-5; J: TRBJ2-3; D: .; size: few; CDR3: CASGLVLEGTDTQYF; DNA: TGTGCTAGTGGTTTGGTACTCGAGGGAACAGATACGCAGTATTTT
V: TRBV28; J: TRBJ1-2; D: TRBD1; size: .; CDR3: CASPPGQGDGYTF; DNA: TGTGCCAGTCCACCGGGACAGGGGGATGGCTACACCTTC
V: TRBV27; J: TRBJ2-1; D: TRBD2; size: few; CDR3: CASSPLGLGYNEQFF; DNA: TGTGCCAGCAGTCCGCTGGGACTAGGATACAATGAGCAGTTCTTC
V: TRBV27; J: TRBJ2-3; D: .; size: .; CDR3: CASSLRWGGRDTQYF; DNA: TGTGCCAGCAGTTTAAGGTGGGGGGGCCGGGATACGCAGTATTTT
V: TRBV20-1; J: TRBJ2-7; D: .; size: few; CDR3: CSARIPNEQYF; DNA: TGCAGTGCCAGGATCCCCAATGAGCAGTACTTC
V: TRBV27; J: TRBJ1-2; D: .; size: many; CDR3: CASSDRGLYGYTF; DNA: TGTGCCAGCAGTGACAGAGGACTCTATGGCTACACCTTC
V: TRBV2; J: TRBJ2-1; D: .; size: .; CDR3: CASVRESLYNEQFF; DNA: TGTGCCAGCGTTCGGGAGTCGCTTTACAATGAGCAGTTCTTC
V: TRBV2; J: TRBJ1-5; D: .; size: many; CDR3: CASTRDSNQPQHF; DNA: TGTGCCAGCACCAGAGACAGCAATCAGCCCCAGCATTTT
V: TRBV6-1; J: TRBJ1-2; D: .; size: .; CDR3: CASSELRWNGYTF; DNA: TGTGCCAGCAGTGAACTCCGGTGGAATGGCTACACCTTC
V: TRBV6-1; J: TRBJ2-2; D: .; size: once; CDR3: CASSLGLPQNRANTGELFF; DNA: TGTGCCAGCAGCCTCGGACTCCCCCAAAATCGGGCGAACACCGGGGAGCTGTTTTTT
V: TRBV27; J: TRBJ2-1; D: TRBD1; size: .; CDR3: CASRPGVQGAYEQFF; DNA: TGTGCCAGCAGGCCCGGTGTACAGGGGGCATACGAGCAGTTCTTC
V: TRBV9; J: TRBJ2-2; D: .; size: few; CDR3: CASSPGTLGGELFF; DNA: TGTGCCAGCAGCCCCGGGACGCTCGGCGGGGAGCTGTTTTTT
V: TRBV20-1; J: TRBJ2-1; D: .; size: .; CDR3: CSASFGTVSYNEQFF; DNA: TGCAGTGCTAGTTTCGGGACGGTATCCTACAATGAGCAGTTCTTC
V: TRBV7-8; J: TRBJ1-1; D: .; size: .; CDR3: CASSAREGGTNTEAFF; DNA: TGTGCCAGCAGCGCCCGAGAGGGAGGGACGAACACTGAAGCTTTCTTT
V: TRBV7-2; J: TRBJ2-7; D: .; size: .; CDR3: CASSLRWSYEQYF; DNA: TGTGCCAGCAGCTTAAGGTGGTCCTACGAGCAGTACTTC
V: TRBV6-2/TRBV6-3; J: TRBJ2-3; D: .; size: .; CDR3: CASRLATDTQYF; DNA: TGTGCCAGCAGACTTGCCACAGATACGCAGTATTTT
V: TRBV4-1; J: TRBJ2-3; D: .; size: .; CDR3: CASSQAGTPSSTDTQYF; DNA: TGCGCCAGCAGCCAAGCCGGGACACCTAGTAGCACAGATACGCAGTATTTT
V: TRBV29-1; J: TRBJ1-3; D: .; size: .; CDR3: CSVYTGELGNTIYF; DNA: TGCAGCGTTTACACGGGGGAATTAGGAAACACCATATATTTT
V: TRBV6-5; J: TRBJ1-1; D: TRBD1; size: .; CDR3: CASTRQGSDTEAFF; DNA: TGTGCCAGCACCAGACAGGGTAGCGACACTGAAGCTTTCTTT
V: TRBV6-1; J: TRBJ2-1; D: TRBD2; size: few; CDR3: CASSERTSASSYNEQFF; DNA: TGTGCCAGCAGTGAACGGACTAGCGCCAGCTCCTACAATGAGCAGTTCTTC
V: TRBV5-1; J: TRBJ2-5; D: TRBD1; size: .; CDR3: CASSDGTGANEQYF; DNA: TGCGCCAGCAGCGACGGGACAGGGGCCAATGAGCAGTACTTC
V: TRBV12-3/TRBV12-4; J: TRBJ2-3; D: TRBD2; size: .; CDR3: CASSARFLGLAGGSADTQYF; DNA: TGTGCCAGCAGTGCCCGATTCTTGGGACTAGCGGGAGGCAGCGCAGATACGCAGTATTTT
V: TRBV10-3; J: TRBJ1-1; D: .; size: few; CDR3: CAISIREGNTEAFF; DNA: TGTGCCATCAGTATCAGGGAAGGAAACACTGAAGCTTTCTTT
V: TRBV21-1; J: TRBJ2-7; D: .; size: few; CDR3: CASSRISGTGQVYEQYF; DNA: TGTGCCAGCAGCCGCATAAGCGGGACGGGGCAAGTTTACGAGCAGTACTTC
V: TRBV27; J: TRBJ1-1; D: TRBD1; size: .; CDR3: CASSLSTGGWDTEAFF; DNA: TGTGCCAGCAGTTTATCGACAGGGGGCTGGGACACTGAAGCTTTCTTT
V: TRBV27; J: TRBJ1-1; D: TRBD1; size: .; CDR3: CASILSGGDTEAFF; DNA: TGTGCCAGCATCCTCTCAGGGGGGGACACTGAAGCTTTCTTT
V: TRBV3-1; J: TRBJ2-2; D: .; size: .; CDR3: CASSQGRENTGELFF; DNA: TGTGCCAGCAGCCAGGGCAGGGAGAACACCGGGGAGCTGTTTTTT
V: TRBV6-6; J: TRBJ2-7; D: .; size: .; CDR3: CASSYSRELLSYEQYF; DNA: TGTGCCAGCAGTTACTCTAGGGAGCTACTCTCCTACGAGCAGTACTTC
V: TRBV4-1; J: TRBJ1-1; D: .; size: few; CDR3: CASSPLEGTEAFF; DNA: TGCGCCAGCAGCCCCTTAGAGGGCACTGAAGCTTTCTTT
V: TRBV18; J: TRBJ2-1; D: TRBD2; size: many; CDR3: CASSPSGVSYNEQFF; DNA: TGCGCCAGCAGCCCTAGCGGGGTCTCCTACAATGAGCAGTTCTTC
V: TRBV27; J: TRBJ2-1; D: TRBD1; size: .; CDR3: CASSQGAVGQFF; DNA: TGTGCCAGCAGTCAGGGGGCGGTTGGGCAGTTCTTC